This T cell receptor beta chain is drawn from a study of cytomegalovirus exposure and HLA in healthy donors (dated by TCRdb to about 2017). Looking at the study overall: An earlier analysis of several hundred of the donors reported 276 Gb of sequence data and 100 million to 120 million unique TCR beta sequences obtained from about 179 million T cells. A later genetic analysis took genome-wide SNP genotypes for about 60% of the roughly 670 donors and used that subset as a discovery cohort. Along with the approximately 600-subject first cohort, a separate validation cohort of around 120 different subjects was used. The study profiled the T cell repertoires of about 640 subjects by immunosequencing and related them to cytomegalovirus serostatus. The number of donors typed differed by locus, with roughly 620-630 for A, B, C, DRB1 and DQB1, 522 for DQA1, 606 for DPA1, and about 450 for DPB1. Among about 400 genotyped donors of the cohort, an average of around 220,000 unique TCR beta nucleotide sequences was sequenced per donor, of which roughly 18% were non-productive. Every repertoire in the discovery cohort had been generated on one and the same sequencing platform. Class I and class II HLA loci were covered by the typing at four-digit resolution. An earlier analysis of 587 of the donors used high-throughput TCR beta sequencing to judge whether each TCR beta V gene segment behaved as functional or pseudogenic. A later analysis re-examined previously published TCR beta repertoires from 600 to 700 donors and added high-resolution HLA genotyping to investigate patterns of TCR occurrence. The genetic ancestry cluster associated with self-reported Caucasian donors included 70% to 85% of the roughly 360 genotyped donors. An early release that covered 640 HLA-typed donors contained approximately 300 gigabases of sequencing data and tens of millions of unique TCR sequences. The aim of the study was to test whether cataloging public T cell receptors could identify signatures of past pathogen exposure. To predict cytomegalovirus infection status, the study brought together high-throughput TCR immunosequencing, statistical association of individual TCRs with disease status, and machine learning. A few DR-DQ haplotypes were treated as single units for association and clustering because of strong linkage in the cohort. Rather than drawing on any new phenotypic data, the later analysis identified candidate immune exposures from TCR beta sequences and the way those sequences occurred across donors. Donor age, sex, ethnicity and CMV serostatus were collected together with the repertoire data. Overall study outcomes, separate from this receptor: A further reported finding was that TCR beta sequences accurately predicted the HLA-A and HLA-B alleles for most subjects in the first cohort. In a later analysis, the rate of TCR association differed among HLA loci, with DRB1 alleles having the most associated TCRs and HLA-C alleles having the fewest. In a later genetic analysis, a missense DCLRE1C variant was associated with V-gene and J-gene trimming of TCR beta chains, and the association was replicated in an independent cohort. CMV serostatus was the only immune exposure information available for the cohort. Most CMV-associated TCR beta chains appeared to be HLA-restricted in a later analysis, and the HLA associations seemed to be driven largely by CMV exposure. Because the 87-base-pair reads could not distinguish some IMGT-functional V segments, including TRBV6-2 and TRBV6-3, those segments were excluded. The earlier analysis of 587 of the donors excluded some 16 rarely observed V segments, including chromosome 9 orphons, because counts were too low. In vitro tests confirmed that a few of the cytomegalovirus-associated TCR beta chains recognize cytomegalovirus antigens. The classifier was reported to diagnose cytomegalovirus status with high specificity and sensitivity in both the original cohort and the validation cohort. A later genetic analysis reported fewer N-insertions in productive TCRs among donors in an Asian-associated ancestry cluster than the roughly 620-donor mean. In a later analysis, HLA-associated TCR beta chains were found to be more clonally expanded and to have lower generation probabilities than equally common non-associated chains. According to a later analysis, parvovirus B19, influenza, CMV and Epstein-Barr virus appeared linked to several top co-occurrence clusters. Because HLA typing was missing for some donors at each locus, association tests included only the typed subset. At a false discovery rate of 0.05, a later analysis linked 15,000 to 20,000 TCR beta sequences to specific HLA alleles. In an earlier analysis of some 550 of the donors, most TCR beta V segments were observed in productive rearrangements about 87% or about 30% of the time, broadly matching IMGT annotations. While some public TCRs were present in many individuals, most TCR sequences turned up only very rarely across donors. Assigning TCR associations to individual alleles was difficult when HLA alleles, especially DR and DQ, strongly co-occurred. The cohort was sequenced for TCR beta chains only, and without alpha or paired-chain data the features that could be detected were limited. A group of highly shared sequence variants was considered likely to be a technical artifact of the sequencing pipeline. Linkage disequilibrium might explain the correlated functional status among segregating V segments, but an unknown experimental factor could not be excluded. The study gave a list of about 160 TCR beta chains associated with cytomegalovirus. The authors suggested that the approach could potentially be generalized to other disease states and immunological phenotypes. Sequencing depth was assumed to be roughly uniform across donors in the presence/absence analyses, though that assumption may not hold.

The cohort was made up of 650 to 700 healthy bone marrow donors. All cohort members were sampled while nominally healthy, although unrecorded immune exposures were likely present. The donor was CMV seronegative and was included in the group of hundreds of seronegative cohort members. Each donor provided a peripheral blood sample, and peripheral blood mononuclear cells were used for TCR beta sequencing. The Qiagen DNeasy Blood Extraction Kit was used to extract genomic DNA from the blood cell samples. The CDR3 contains 12 residues, cysteine and phenylalanine counted. Of all the DNA, just the CDR3 is kept, 36 bases in frame from base 1. Looking up the germline V gene yields CDR1 SGHTA and CDR2 FQGNSA. Cut back by 5 bases and 4 bases, the V and J ends lie 8 bases apart. As concerns this clone: The antigen it binds to is not known.

The library was obtained by the immunoSEQ multiplex PCR assay. For the multiplex PCR, a mixture combining 60 forward primers for TCR Vbeta segments and 13 reverse primers for TCR Jbeta segments was used. A multiplex PCR assay on genomic DNA amplified the CDR3 region of rearranged TCR beta genes. Amplified TCR beta libraries were sequenced as 87-base-pair reads on the Illumina HiSeq System. The authors' analysis ran thus. A later analysis tallied approximately 87 million unique TCR beta chains across the approximately 670 repertoires, and some 12 million of those chains were shared by two or more donors. Raw reads were error-corrected and collapsed into unique sequences with a nearest-neighbor algorithm that merged closely related sequences to remove PCR and sequencing errors. V, D and J gene segments were assigned by aligning CDR3 sequences to IMGT reference sequences. For a sequence to be retained, at least a six-nucleotide match to both a V gene segment and a J gene segment was required. A rearrangement counted as productive if the CDR3 had no stop codons and remained in frame with V and J, and every other rearrangement counted as non-productive. Following IMGT convention, CDR3 was defined as the stretch from the second conserved V-encoded cysteine up to the conserved J-encoded phenylalanine. The earlier analysis of about 640 of the donors excluded any sequence lacking an unambiguous match to a single V gene segment. An earlier analysis of a few hundred of the donors classified V segments as functional when productive rearrangements were above 56.7% and as segregating when the standard deviation between donors was above 5%. A statistical classification framework was built to diagnose cytomegalovirus status from the catalog of TCR beta chain sequences. V and J gene assignment, in a later analysis, came from comparing TCR nucleotide sequences with IMGT/GENE-DB human TR gene sequences. A later analysis assigned CDR3 sequences and most-parsimonious VDJ recombination scenarios with the TCRdist pipeline. In a later analysis, each TCR beta chain was defined by its CDR3 amino acid sequence together with its V-gene family, and reads lacking a unique V-gene family were excluded. To address suspected cross-contamination and a sequencing artifact, a later analysis removed around 590 highly shared, low-generation-probability nucleotide sequences. A later analysis calculated a clonal expansion index for each public chain from normalized within-repertoire ranks of inferred template counts. In a later analysis, generation probabilities were computed with a VDJ recombination model fitted to out-of-frame rearrangements, and the resulting probabilities were checked against IGoR. Hypergeometric tests were used in a later analysis to score TCR-TCR, TCR-HLA and TCR-CMV co-occurrence, with a repertoire-size bias correction applied to the TCR pairs. In a later analysis, false discovery rates were estimated by permuting HLA or CMV assignments 20 times. In a later analysis, co-occurring TCRs were grouped using DBSCAN, with TCRdist sequence similarity added in when clustering inside HLA-allele-positive subsets. Repertoires with fewer than 30,000 or more than 120,000 public chains, plus five repertoires with anomalous nucleotide sharing, were excluded from co-occurrence clustering. Entries here come from immuneACCESS through TCRdb and include only in-frame sequences with V and J called. Some clones fail to appear in such tables; in the studies checked, an unresolved V gene covers under half of the shortfall, and the cause of the remainder is unknown. The D gene and trimming were derived from the DNA, and the V and J assignments and clone size from that table. This specimen's table enumerates under 200,000 clones. Together, the top ten hold 2% to 2.5% of the sample.

The sequence joins TRBV7-2 to TRBJ1-2; no D gene is confidently identified. The clonotype was recovered from a man aged 25-45 years in good health and CMV-seronegative. The specimen sequenced was PBMCs. The nucleotide sequence reads as follows: TGTGCCAGCAGCGCGAGATCCTATGGCTACACCTTC. This codes for CASSARSYGYTF.